These T cell receptor beta chains were read from a single sample in a study of Graves' ophthalmopathy and Graves' hyperthyroidism. A single record per CDR3 protein comes from TCRdb applying MiXCR to the multiplex PCR reads. The data show about 1.1 million distinct CDR3 sequences, with 36% seen just once and more than 9.5% held by the top ten. The sequenced material came from peripheral blood or thyroid tissue (not recorded which). Every receptor here comes from an adult man with Graves' hyperthyroidism. Each CDR3 is given with its conserved first and last residue. A D gene is named only where the DNA matches it firmly. Part of the rows lack a size; the others show once, few, many or a class for expanded clones.

TRBJ1-3	-	many	TRBV2	TGTGCCAGCAGTCCCCCTTCCGGGGCCCACCACCTATCTGGAAACACCATATATTTT	CASSPPSGAHHLSGNTIYF
TRBJ2-7	TRBD2	-	TRBV9	TGTGCCAGCAGCGGCGGACTAGTTCCCTACGAGCAGTACTTC	CASSGGLVPYEQYF
TRBJ1-6	-	-	TRBV10-2	TGCGCCAGCAGAATCACTGAAAATTCACCCCTCCACTTT	CASRITENSPLHF
TRBJ2-5	TRBD1	many	TRBV11-2	TGTGCCAGCAGCCTAATGACAGGGGGCCAAGAGACCCAGTACTTC	CASSLMTGGQETQYF
TRBJ1-1	-	many	TRBV14	TGTGCCAGCAGCCAATCAAGTGACACTGAAGCTTTCTTT	CASSQSSDTEAFF
TRBJ1-4	-	many	TRBV25-1	TGTGCCAGCAGTGAATTGAGAGGGAATAATGAAAAACTGTTTTTT	CASSELRGNNEKLFF
TRBJ1-5	-	-	TRBV29-1	TGCAGCGTTGAGGACCCTTTTAGCAATCAGCCCCAGCATTTT	CSVEDPFSNQPQHF
TRBJ1-1	-	few	TRBV11-2	TGTGCCAGCAGTTACTCGATGCGGGGGAACACTGAAGCTTTCTTT	CASSYSMRGNTEAFF
TRBJ2-7	-	many	TRBV20-1	TGCAGTGCTAGGTTGGCAGCCTACGAGCAGTACTTC	CSARLAAYEQYF
TRBJ2-5	TRBD1	once	TRBV10-3	TGTGCCGCGTACGGGACAGGGAAGCAAGAGACCCAGTACTTC	CAAYGTGKQETQYF
TRBJ2-7	-	few	TRBV20-1	TGCAGTGCGGTCATGCTGTACGAGCAGTACTTC	CSAVMLYEQYF
TRBJ1-5	-	-	TRBV19	TGTGCCAGTAGTGGGGCCGGAATTAGCAATCAGCCCCAGCATTTT	CASSGAGISNQPQHF
TRBJ2-7	-	few	TRBV19	TGTGCCAGTAGTATTTCCCGGGAGAGTATTTACGAGCAGTACTTC	CASSISRESIYEQYF
TRBJ2-6	TRBD1	-	TRBV10-3	TGTGCCAGCTGGACAGGGGGTGGGGCCAACGTCCTGACTTTC	CASWTGGGANVLTF
TRBJ2-6	TRBD1	-	TRBV9	TGTGCCAGCAGCGTGGGACAGGGTAGAGTCTCTGGGGCCAACGTCCTGACTTTC	CASSVGQGRVSGANVLTF
TRBJ2-7	TRBD2	few	TRBV20-1	TGCAGTGCTCCGGGACTAGGACTCTACGAGCAGTACTTC	CSAPGLGLYEQYF
TRBJ1-2	-	-	TRBV7-8	TGTGCCAGCAGCTTAGCTACAGGGATATTTTATGGCTACACCTTC	CASSLATGIFYGYTF
TRBJ2-5	-	-	TRBV2	TGTGCCAGCATCGTTGAAGGGGGAGGGGAGACCCAGTACTTC	CASIVEGGGETQYF
TRBJ1-4	TRBD1	-	TRBV29-1	TGCAGCGTCGGCCCCGACAGGGGTTATGAAAAACTGTTTTTT	CSVGPDRGYEKLFF
TRBJ1-2	-	-	TRBV2	TGTGCCAGCAGTGAGTCCGGGGACAACTATGGCTACACCTTC	CASSESGDNYGYTF
TRBJ2-2	TRBD1	-	TRBV7-2	TGTGCCAGCAGTTCACTCTGGACAGGGTCGGACGGGGAGCTGTTTTTT	CASSSLWTGSDGELFF
TRBJ1-6	TRBD1	many	TRBV2	TGTGCCAGCACGGGACAGGGGGCGAGGGATAATTCACCCCTCCACTTT	CASTGQGARDNSPLHF
TRBJ2-7	-	once	TRBV10-3	TGTGCCATCAGTTCCAGAGCCTACGAGCAGTACTTC	CAISSRAYEQYF
TRBJ1-6	-	-	TRBV2	TGTGCCAGCAAGGGGGACAACGGCTCACCCCTCCACTTT	CASKGDNGSPLHF
TRBJ1-4	-	many	TRBV5-1	TGCGCCAGCACCCCGACGGCAGGGAGGGCTAATGAAAAACTGTTTTTT	CASTPTAGRANEKLFF
TRBJ2-7	-	many	TRBV2	TGTGCCAGCAAGGGGGATCACTACGAGCAGTACTTC	CASKGDHYEQYF
TRBJ2-5	-	-	TRBV29-1	TGCAGCGTTGGTGCGGGCGACCAAGAGACCCAGTACTTC	CSVGAGDQETQYF
TRBJ2-7	TRBD2	-	TRBV20-1	TGCAGTGCTGCCGGCCGACTAGCGGGAGCCTACGAGCAGTACTTC	CSAAGRLAGAYEQYF
TRBJ2-3	-	-	TRBV7-2	TGTGCCAGCAGGTTCGGGGGAGTCACAGATACGCAGTATTTT	CASRFGGVTDTQYF
TRBJ1-2	-	-	TRBV29-1	TGCAGCGTTGTCATTGACGGAGGGGGCTACACCTTC	CSVVIDGGGYTF
TRBJ2-5	-	-	TRBV25-1	TGTGACAGCAAAGAGACCCAGTACTTC	CDSKETQYF
TRBJ2-5	-	once	TRBV11-2	TGTGCCGGCAGTTCAAGTAAAGTTGGGGACGAAGAGACCCAGTACTTC	CAGSSSKVGDEETQYF
TRBJ2-7	-	-	TRBV2	TGTGCCAGCAGTGTTCAGGGGGGTGCATACGAGCAGTACTTC	CASSVQGGAYEQYF
TRBJ2-5	TRBD2	-	TRBV3-1	TGTGCCAGCAGCCAACCGACTAGCGGGAGGAATAAAGAGACCCAGTACTTC	CASSQPTSGRNKETQYF
TRBJ2-3	-	-	TRBV25-1	TGTGCCAGCAGTTACCCTGGGGTTGGCGGAAGCACAGATACGCAGTATTTT	CASSYPGVGGSTDTQYF
TRBJ2-7	TRBD2	many	TRBV9	TGTGCCAGCAGCGTAGACGGGAGGGGTTCCGAGCAGTACTTC	CASSVDGRGSEQYF
TRBJ2-1	TRBD2	-	TRBV6-5	TGTGCCAGCAGCCCCGGGACTAGCGGGTACAATGAGCAGTTCTTC	CASSPGTSGYNEQFF
TRBJ1-5	-	few	TRBV20-1	TGCAGTGCTAGAGATCCGTTCGGGGGAAAGGATCAGCCCCAGCATTTT	CSARDPFGGKDQPQHF
TRBJ2-5	-	few	TRBV25-1	TGTGCCAGCAGTGCCGACGGAAACAGTCTATCACAAGAGACCCAGTACTTC	CASSADGNSLSQETQYF
TRBJ2-5	-	few	TRBV7-2	TGTGCCAGCAGCCTAAGACAGACAGGCGAGCAAGAGACCCAGTACTTC	CASSLRQTGEQETQYF